This T cell receptor beta chain originates from a study of cytomegalovirus exposure and HLA in healthy donors. Germline CDR1 is SGHRS and CDR2 is YFSETQ. The CDR3 has 15 amino acids. Losses at the gene ends were 3 bases for V and 5 bases for J; bases not matched to a gene: 8. PCR was performed using 60 Vbeta and 13 Jbeta primers. Generated by immunoSEQ multiplex PCR, the TCRdb table keeps only in-frame clones and is missing some. This sample yields about 180,000 clones, of which roughly four fifths are seen a single time; about 1.5% belongs to the top ten. The material sequenced was PBMCs. The sequence was obtained from a young man in good health and CMV-seronegative. This chain uses TRBV5-1 with TRBJ1-1; 9 nucleotides match TRBD1. The CDR3 bases are TGCGCCAGCAGCTCCGGTCCCGGGACAGGGACTGAAGCTTTCTTT. Translating gives CASSSGPGTGTEAFF.